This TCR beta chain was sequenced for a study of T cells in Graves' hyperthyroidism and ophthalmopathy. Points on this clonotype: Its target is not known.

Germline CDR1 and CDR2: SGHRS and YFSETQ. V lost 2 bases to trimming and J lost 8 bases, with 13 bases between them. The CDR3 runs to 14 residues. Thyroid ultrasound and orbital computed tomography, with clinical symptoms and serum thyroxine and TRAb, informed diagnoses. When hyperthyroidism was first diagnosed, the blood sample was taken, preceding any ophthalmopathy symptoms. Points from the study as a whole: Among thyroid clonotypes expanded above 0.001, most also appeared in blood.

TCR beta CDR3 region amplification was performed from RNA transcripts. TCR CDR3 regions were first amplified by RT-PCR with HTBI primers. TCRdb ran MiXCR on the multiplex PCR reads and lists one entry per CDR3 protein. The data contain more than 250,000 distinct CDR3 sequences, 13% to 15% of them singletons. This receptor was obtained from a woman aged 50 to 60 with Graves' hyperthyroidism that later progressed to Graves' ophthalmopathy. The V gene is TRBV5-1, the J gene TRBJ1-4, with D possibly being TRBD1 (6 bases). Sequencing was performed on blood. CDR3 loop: CASSFGQPGEKLFF. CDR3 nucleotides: TGCGCCAGCAGCTTCGGACAGCCCGGGGAAAAACTGTTTTTT.